This T cell receptor beta chain came from a study of T cells in Graves' hyperthyroidism and ophthalmopathy. Whole-study context: Any treatment followed the collection of peripheral blood at initial diagnosis.

TCR beta CDR3 sequences were amplified from RNA transcripts. Initially, a first-round RT-PCR of the TCR CDR3 employed the HTBI primer set. TCRdb independently ran MiXCR on the multiplex PCR reads; one entry per CDR3 protein. The data contain roughly 710,000 distinct CDR3 sequences, around 40% of them singletons. Hyperthyroidism patients were newly diagnosed, had disease duration under 2 months, and were aged 18 to 65 years. The V gene lost 8 bases and the J gene lost 2 bases, with 6 bases spanning the gap. Germline V gene sequence: CDR1 SQVTM, CDR2 ANQGSEA. This CDR3 has 10 residues. The sequencing sample was made of blood. The chain links TRBV29-1 to TRBJ1-2, with D uncertain. The sequence was obtained from a woman in her thirties or forties with Graves' hyperthyroidism. CDR3 region: CSLSNYGYTF. CDR3 nucleotide sequence: TGCAGCTTGTCGAACTATGGCTACACCTTC.